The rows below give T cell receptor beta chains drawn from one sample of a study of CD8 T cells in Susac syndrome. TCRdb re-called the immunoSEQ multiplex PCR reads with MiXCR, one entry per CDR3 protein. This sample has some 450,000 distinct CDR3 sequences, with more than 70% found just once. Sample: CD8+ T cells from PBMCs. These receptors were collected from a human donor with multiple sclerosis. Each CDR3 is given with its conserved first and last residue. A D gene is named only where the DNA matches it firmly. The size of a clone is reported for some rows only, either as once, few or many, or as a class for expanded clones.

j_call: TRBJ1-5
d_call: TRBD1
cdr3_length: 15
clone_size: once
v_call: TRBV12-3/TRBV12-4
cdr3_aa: CASSLAGTDSQPQHF
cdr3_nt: TGTGCCAGCAGTTTGGCCGGGACAGATAGTCAGCCCCAGCATTTT

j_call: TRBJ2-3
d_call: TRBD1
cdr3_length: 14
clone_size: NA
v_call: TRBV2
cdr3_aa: CASQGTEVTDTQYF
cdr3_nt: TGTGCCTCTCAGGGGACAGAGGTAACAGATACGCAGTATTTT

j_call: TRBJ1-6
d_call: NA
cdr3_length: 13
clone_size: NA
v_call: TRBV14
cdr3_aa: CASSPSDKSPLHF
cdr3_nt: TGTGCCAGCAGCCCATCGGATAAGTCACCCCTCCACTTT

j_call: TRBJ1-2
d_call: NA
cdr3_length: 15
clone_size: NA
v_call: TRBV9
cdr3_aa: CASSVGVGGHYGYTF
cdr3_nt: TGTGCCAGCAGCGTTGGGGTTGGGGGGCACTATGGCTACACCTTC

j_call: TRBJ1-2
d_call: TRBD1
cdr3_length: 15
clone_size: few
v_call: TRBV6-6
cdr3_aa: CASSYEPTGYYGYTF
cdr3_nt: TGTGCCAGCAGTTACGAACCGACAGGGTACTATGGCTACACCTTC

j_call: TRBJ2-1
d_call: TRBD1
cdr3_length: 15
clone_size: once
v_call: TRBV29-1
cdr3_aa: CSVESQGASYNEQFF
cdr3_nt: TGCAGCGTTGAGTCTCAGGGGGCGTCTTACAATGAGCAGTTCTTC

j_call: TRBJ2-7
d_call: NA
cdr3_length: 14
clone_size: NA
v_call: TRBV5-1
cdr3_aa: CASRNGAFSYEQYF
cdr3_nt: TGCGCCAGCAGAAACGGGGCTTTTTCCTACGAGCAGTACTTC

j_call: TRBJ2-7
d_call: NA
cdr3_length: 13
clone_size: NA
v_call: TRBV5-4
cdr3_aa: CASSWGIGDEQYF
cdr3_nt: TGTGCCAGCAGCTGGGGGATTGGAGACGAGCAGTACTTC

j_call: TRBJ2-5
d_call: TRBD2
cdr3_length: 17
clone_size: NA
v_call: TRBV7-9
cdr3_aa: CASSLPRTSGGQETQYF
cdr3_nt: TGTGCCAGCAGCTTACCCCGGACTAGCGGGGGACAAGAGACCCAGTACTTC

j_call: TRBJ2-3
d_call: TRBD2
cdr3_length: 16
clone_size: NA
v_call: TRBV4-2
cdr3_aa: CASSHGREGSTDTQYF
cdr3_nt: TGTGCCAGCAGCCATGGGCGGGAGGGTAGCACAGATACGCAGTATTTT

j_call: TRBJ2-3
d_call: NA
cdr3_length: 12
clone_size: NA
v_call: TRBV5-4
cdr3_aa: CASSVPPDTQYF
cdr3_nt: TGTGCCAGCAGCGTCCCTCCAGATACGCAGTATTTT

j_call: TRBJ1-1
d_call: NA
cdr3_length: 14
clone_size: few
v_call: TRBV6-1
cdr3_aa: CASSAYRDNTEAFF
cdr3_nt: TGTGCCAGCAGCGCTTACCGGGACAACACTGAAGCTTTCTTT

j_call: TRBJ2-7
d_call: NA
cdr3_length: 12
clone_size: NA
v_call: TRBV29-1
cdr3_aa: CSVATGHRVEYF
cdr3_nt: TGCAGCGTTGCTACGGGACATAGGGTGGAGTACTTC

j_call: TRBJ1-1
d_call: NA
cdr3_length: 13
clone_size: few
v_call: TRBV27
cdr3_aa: CASSWELNTEAFF
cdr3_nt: TGTGCCAGCAGTTGGGAGTTGAACACTGAAGCTTTCTTT

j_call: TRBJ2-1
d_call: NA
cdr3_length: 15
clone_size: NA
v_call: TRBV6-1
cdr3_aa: CASRSRGSAYNEQFF
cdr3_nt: TGTGCCAGCAGATCGAGGGGTAGCGCGTACAATGAGCAGTTCTTC

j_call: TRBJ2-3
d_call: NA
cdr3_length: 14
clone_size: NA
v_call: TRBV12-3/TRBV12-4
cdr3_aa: CASTSGPFPDTQYF
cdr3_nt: TGTGCCAGCACCTCTGGACCTTTCCCAGATACGCAGTATTTT

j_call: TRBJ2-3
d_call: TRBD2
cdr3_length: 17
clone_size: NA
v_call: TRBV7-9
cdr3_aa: CASDPTRTSGRADTQYF
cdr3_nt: TGTGCCAGCGATCCGACCCGGACTAGCGGGAGAGCAGATACGCAGTATTTT

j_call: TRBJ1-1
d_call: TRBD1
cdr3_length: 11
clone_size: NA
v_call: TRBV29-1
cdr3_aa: CSDTGDTEAFF
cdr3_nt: TGCAGCGACACAGGGGACACTGAAGCTTTCTTT

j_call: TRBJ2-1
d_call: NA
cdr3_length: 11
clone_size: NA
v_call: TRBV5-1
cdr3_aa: CASIGSNEQFF
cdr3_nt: TGCGCCAGCATTGGAAGCAATGAGCAGTTCTTC

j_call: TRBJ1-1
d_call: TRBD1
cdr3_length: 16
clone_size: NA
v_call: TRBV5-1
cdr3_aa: CASSNPGQGADTEAFF
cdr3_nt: TGCGCCAGCAGCAACCCGGGACAGGGTGCGGACACTGAAGCTTTCTTT

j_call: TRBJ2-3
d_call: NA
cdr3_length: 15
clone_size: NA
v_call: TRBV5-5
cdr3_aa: CASSSGSLETDTQYF
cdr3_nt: TGTGCCAGCAGCTCGGGGAGTCTAGAAACAGATACGCAGTATTTT

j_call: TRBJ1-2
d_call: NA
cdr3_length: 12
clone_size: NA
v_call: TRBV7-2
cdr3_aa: CASSRLSYGYTF
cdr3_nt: TGTGCCAGCAGCAGGTTGTCCTATGGCTACACCTTC

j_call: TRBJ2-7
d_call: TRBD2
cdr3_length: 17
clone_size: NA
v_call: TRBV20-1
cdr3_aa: CSARDSEAGGNSYEQYF
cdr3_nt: TGCAGTGCTAGAGACTCAGAAGCGGGAGGTAATTCCTACGAGCAGTACTTC

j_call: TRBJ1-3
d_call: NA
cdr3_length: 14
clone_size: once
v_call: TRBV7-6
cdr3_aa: CASSLDGLGNTIYF
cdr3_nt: TGTGCCAGCAGCTTAGACGGGCTCGGAAACACCATATATTTT

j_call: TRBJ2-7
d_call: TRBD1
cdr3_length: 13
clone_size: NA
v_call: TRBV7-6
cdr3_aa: CASSSELTGEQYF
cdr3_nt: TGTGCCAGCAGCTCCGAATTGACAGGGGAGCAGTACTTC

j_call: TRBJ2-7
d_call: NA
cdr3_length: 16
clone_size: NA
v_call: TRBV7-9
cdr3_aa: CASSNTRDTTSYEQYF
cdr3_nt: TGTGCCAGCAGCAATACCCGGGACACCACCAGCTACGAGCAGTACTTC

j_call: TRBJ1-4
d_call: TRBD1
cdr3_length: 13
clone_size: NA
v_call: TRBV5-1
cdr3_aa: CASTGTDDEKLFF
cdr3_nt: TGCGCCAGCACGGGGACAGACGATGAAAAACTGTTTTTT

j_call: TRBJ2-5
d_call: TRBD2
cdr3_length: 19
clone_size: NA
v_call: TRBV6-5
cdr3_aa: CASSYSISGGAFGHETQYF
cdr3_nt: TGTGCCAGCAGTTACTCGATAAGCGGGGGTGCCTTTGGTCACGAGACCCAGTACTTC

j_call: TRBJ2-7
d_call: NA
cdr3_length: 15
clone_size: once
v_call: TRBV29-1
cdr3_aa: CSVVPRGAVSYEQYF
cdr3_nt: TGCAGCGTTGTTCCTCGCGGGGCCGTATCCTACGAGCAGTACTTC

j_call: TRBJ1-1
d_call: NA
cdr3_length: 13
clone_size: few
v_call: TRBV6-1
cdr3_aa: CASSTRTPSEAFF
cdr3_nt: TGTGCCAGCAGTACCCGGACACCATCCGAAGCTTTCTTT

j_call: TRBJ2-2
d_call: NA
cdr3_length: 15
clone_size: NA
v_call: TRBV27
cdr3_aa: CASSLTASHTGELFF
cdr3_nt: TGTGCCAGCAGTTTAACGGCTTCTCACACCGGGGAGCTGTTTTTT

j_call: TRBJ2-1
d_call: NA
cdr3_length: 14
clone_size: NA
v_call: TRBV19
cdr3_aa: CASSIEAGAFEQFF
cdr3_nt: TGTGCCAGTAGTATAGAGGCAGGGGCCTTTGAGCAGTTCTTC

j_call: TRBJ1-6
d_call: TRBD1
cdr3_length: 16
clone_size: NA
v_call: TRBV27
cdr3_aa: CASSLFGTGADSPLHF
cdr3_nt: TGTGCCAGCAGTTTATTTGGGACAGGGGCCGATTCACCCCTCCACTTT

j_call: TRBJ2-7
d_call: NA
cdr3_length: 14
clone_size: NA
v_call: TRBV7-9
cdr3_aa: CASSLGLDSYEQYF
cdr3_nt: TGTGCCAGCAGCTTAGGACTGGACAGCTACGAGCAGTACTTC

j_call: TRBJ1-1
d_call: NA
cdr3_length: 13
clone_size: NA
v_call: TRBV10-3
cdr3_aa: CAISAGDVTEAFF
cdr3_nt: TGTGCCATCAGTGCAGGGGATGTCACTGAAGCTTTCTTT

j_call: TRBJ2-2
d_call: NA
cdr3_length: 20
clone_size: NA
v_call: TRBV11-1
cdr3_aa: CASSLGLELVKGADTGELFF
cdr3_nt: TGTGCCAGCAGCTTAGGACTGGAGTTAGTCAAGGGCGCGGACACCGGGGAGCTGTTTTTT

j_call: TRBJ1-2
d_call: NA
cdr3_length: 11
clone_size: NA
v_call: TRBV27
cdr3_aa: CASGLYEGYTF
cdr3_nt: TGTGCCAGCGGACTCTACGAGGGCTACACCTTC

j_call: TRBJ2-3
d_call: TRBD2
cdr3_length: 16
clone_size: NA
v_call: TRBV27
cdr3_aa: CASSSQREERADTQYF
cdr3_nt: TGTGCCAGCAGTTCTCAGCGGGAGGAGCGCGCAGATACGCAGTATTTT

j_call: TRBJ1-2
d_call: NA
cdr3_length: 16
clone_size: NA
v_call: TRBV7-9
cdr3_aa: CASSLPSGLAGYGYTF
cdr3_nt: TGTGCCAGCAGCTTACCTTCGGGGCTAGCGGGCTATGGCTACACCTTC

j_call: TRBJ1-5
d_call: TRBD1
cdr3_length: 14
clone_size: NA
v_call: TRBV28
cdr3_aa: CASSPGGEAQPQHF
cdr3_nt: TGTGCCAGCAGCCCAGGGGGGGAGGCTCAGCCCCAGCATTTT

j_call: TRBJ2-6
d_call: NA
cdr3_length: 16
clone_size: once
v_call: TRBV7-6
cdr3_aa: CASSSAGSSGANVLTF
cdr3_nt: TGTGCCAGCAGCTCTGCCGGGTCCTCTGGGGCCAACGTCCTGACTTTC

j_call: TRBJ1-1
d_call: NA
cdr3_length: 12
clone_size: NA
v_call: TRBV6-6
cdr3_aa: CASLKGNTEAFF
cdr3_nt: TGTGCCAGTCTTAAGGGGAACACTGAAGCTTTCTTT

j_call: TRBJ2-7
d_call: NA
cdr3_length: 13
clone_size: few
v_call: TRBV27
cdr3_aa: CASSLWPAYEQYF
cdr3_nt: TGTGCCAGCAGTTTATGGCCGGCCTACGAGCAGTACTTC

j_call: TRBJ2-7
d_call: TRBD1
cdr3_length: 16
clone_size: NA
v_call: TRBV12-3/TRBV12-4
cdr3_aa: CASSPAGQGARSEQYF
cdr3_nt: TGTGCCAGCAGTCCCGCCGGACAGGGGGCGCGCAGCGAGCAGTACTTC

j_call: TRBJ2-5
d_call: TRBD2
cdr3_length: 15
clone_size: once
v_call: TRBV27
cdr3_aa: CASSLSGRTGETQYF
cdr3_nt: TGTGCCAGCAGTTTGAGCGGGAGGACAGGCGAGACCCAGTACTTC